The 24 T cell receptor beta chains below come from one sample, sequenced in a study of control samples from healthy donors and cancer patients. Profiled with immunoSEQ multiplex PCR; TCRdb holds only in-frame clones, not every one. The profile shows 95,000 to 150,000 clones, roughly 92% of them singletons. Sequencing input: PBMCs. The receptors stem from a man older than 75 with head and neck cancer.

The rearrangement joins TRBV5-1 to TRBJ2-1; the match to TRBD2 covers 7 bases. This CDR3 comprises 15 residues. The ends lost 1 base at V and 5 bases at J; junction bases unmatched: 6. The V gene's germline CDR1 is SGHRS and CDR2 YFSETQ. The CDR3: CASSLMASGDNEQFF. The CDR3 region has the DNA TGCGCCAGCAGCTTGATGGCTAGCGGAGACAATGAGCAGTTCTTC.

J is TRBJ2-7 and V is TRBV9; the D gene is possibly TRBD1 (5 bases). Trimming removed 0 bases from V and 2 bases from J, with 12 bases in between. The CDR3 runs 15 residues. Germline-derived CDR1 and CDR2 are SGDLS and YYNGEE. CDR3 DNA sequence: TGTGCCAGCAGCGTAGGGGGCGGTAGTGCCTACGAGCAGTACTTC. Residues: CASSVGGGSAYEQYF.

This sequence joins TRBV11-2 and TRBJ2-6; D remains ambiguous. The germline V gene encodes CDR1 SGHAT and CDR2 FQNNGV. V shed 0 bases and J shed 1 base, with 10 bases lying between them. The CDR3 covers 17 residues. CDR3 sequence (DNA): TGTGCCAGCAGCTTAGATCACGGCAAATCTGGGGCCAACGTCCTGACTTTC. Its protein product is CASSLDHGKSGANVLTF.

This chain links TRBV30 with TRBJ2-3; 10 bases line up with TRBD2. V gave up 1 base and J gave up 2 bases; unmatched junction bases: 3. The CDR3 contains 15 residues. Germline values: CDR1 GTSNPN, CDR2 SVGIG (reference sequence). Here the CDR3 reads CAWSGAGGTTDTQYF. CDR3 DNA sequence: TGTGCCTGGAGTGGAGCGGGGGGGACCACAGATACGCAGTATTTT.

The CDR3 is CASSQDKTTGLSSYEQYF. CDR3 DNA: TGCGCCAGCAGCCAAGATAAAACTACCGGTTTGAGCTCCTACGAGCAGTACTTC. The chain joins TRBV4-1 to TRBJ2-7; D remains ambiguous. The CDR3 loop spans 18 amino acids. V was shortened by 0 bases and J by 0 bases, with 18 bases between the two germline ends. Germline V lookup: CDR1 MGHRA, CDR2 YSYEKL.

The chain couples TRBV10-1 to TRBJ2-1; D unclear. The CDR3 runs 16 residues. V dropped 5 bases and J dropped 4 bases, with 18 bases sitting between them. Germline lookup yields CDR1 WNHNN and CDR2 SYGVQD (reference sequence). CDR3: CASSQTGHRAYNEQFF. The CDR3 nucleotides are TGCGCCAGCAGTCAAACCGGTCATCGGGCGTACAATGAGCAGTTCTTC.

The chain couples TRBV9 to TRBJ1-2; D unresolved. The CDR3 sequence is 14 residues long. Germline CDR1 reads SGDLS; CDR2 reads YYNGEE. The V and J ends lost 0 bases and 6 bases respectively, with 12 bases between them. This CDR3 is CASSVGSASNGYTF. CDR3 DNA: TGTGCCAGCAGCGTAGGGTCAGCAAGTAATGGCTACACCTTC.

This clone appeared once. The chain is built from TRBV14 and TRBJ2-1; D may be TRBD2 (5 bases). The germline CDR1 and CDR2 sequences are SGHDN and FVKESK. With 3 bases removed from V and 2 bases from J, the gap between germline ends came to 14 bases. The CDR3 runs to 16 residues. The CDR3 region has the DNA TGTGCCAGCAGCCAGCGGCCGGGGTTTCCCTACAATGAGCAGTTCTTC. Translated: CASSQRPGFPYNEQFF.

The chain joins TRBV28 to TRBJ1-1; the D gene is possibly TRBD1 (5 bases). CDR1 and CDR2 (germline): MDHEN, SYDVKM. V lost 2 bases and J lost 0, with 7 bases in between. The CDR3 is made up of 14 amino acids. CDR3: CASSLTRVNTEAFF. The CDR3 DNA reads TGTGCCAGCAGTTTAACCAGGGTGAACACTGAAGCTTTCTTT.

The rearrangement links TRBV12-5 to TRBJ2-2; 7 bases align to TRBD1. This CDR3 contains 14 residues. V lost 4 bases to trimming and J lost 7 bases; unmatched junction nucleotides: 6. Germline values: CDR1 LGHNT, CDR2 FRNRAP. The CDR3 DNA sequence: TGTGCTAGTGGTTACAGGGGCCTTGTCGGGGAGCTGTTTTTT. This codes for CASGYRGLVGELFF. The full variable domain, with the rest looked up from reference TRBV12-5 and TRBJ2-2, is DARVTQTPRHKVTEMGQEVTMRCQPILGHNTVFWYRQTMMQGLELLAYFRNRAPLDDSGMPKDRFSAEMPDATLATLKIQPSEPRDSAVYFCASGYRGLVGELFFGEGSRLTVL.

This rearrangement joins TRBV14 to TRBJ2-7; 10 bases match TRBD1. The length of the CDR3 is 17 residues. Trimming removed 2 bases from V and 0 bases from J; junction bases left unmatched: 7. CDR1 is SGHDN and CDR2 is FVKESK in the germline V gene. The CDR3: CASSQPPGQGSSYEQYF. In DNA form, the CDR3 reads TGTGCCAGCAGCCAACCTCCGGGACAGGGGAGCTCCTACGAGCAGTACTTC. Full variable domain (outside the CDR3, taken from reference TRBV14 and TRBJ2-7): EAGVTQFPSHSVIEKGQTVTLRCDPISGHDNLYWYRRVMGKEIKFLLHFVKESKQDESGMPNNRFLAERTGGTYSTLKVQPAELEDSGVYFCASSQPPGQGSSYEQYFGPGTRLTVT.

The count of this clone is one. The V call is TRBV11-3, the J call TRBJ2-3; D is ambiguous. The germline CDR1 and CDR2 sequences are SGHNT and YENEEA. The CDR3 consists of 14 residues. V was pared by 5 bases and J by 1 base, with 10 bases between. DNA of the CDR3: TGTGCCAGCAGCATAACCCACCGCACAGATACGCAGTATTTT. Translating gives CASSITHRTDTQYF. Complete variable domain (other parts from reference TRBV11-3 and TRBJ2-3): EAGVVQSPRYKIIEKKQPVAFWCNPISGHNTLYWYLQNLGQGPELLIRYENEEAVDDSQLPKDRFSAERLKGVDSTLKIQPAELGDSAVYLCASSITHRTDTQYFGPGTRLTVL.

V usage is TRBV29-1 and J usage is TRBJ2-7, with D perhaps matching TRBD2 (5 bases). The V gene lost 8 bases and the J gene lost 6 bases, with 14 bases spanning the gap. CDR1 and CDR2 from the germline V gene are SQVTM and ANQGSEA. The CDR3 spans 11 residues. CDR3 protein: CSYRSGSEQYF. As DNA, the CDR3 is TGCAGCTACCGGTCGGGAAGCGAGCAGTACTTC.

The J gene is TRBJ2-1, the V gene TRBV4-2; TRBD2 aligns across 11 bases. The CDR3 length is 15 residues. CDR1 is LGHNA, CDR2 YNFKEQ, per germline. V shed 7 bases and J 8 bases; nucleotides not matched to a gene: 10. DNA of the CDR3: TGTGCCAGCACCATACTTAGCGGGGGGGGAGATGAGCAGTTCTTC. This sequence encodes CASTILSGGGDEQFF.

This chain joins TRBV6-5 and TRBJ2-7, with D unclear. CDR1 and CDR2 (germline): MNHEY, SVGAGI. The V and J ends lost 2 bases and 5 bases respectively, with 16 bases between them. There are 15 residues in the CDR3. The DNA for the CDR3 is TGTGCCAGCAGTTACATCTCCGGTAGTCGTAACGAGCAGTACTTC. This translates into CASSYISGSRNEQYF.

V and J are TRBV18 and TRBJ2-7; TRBD1 matches at 7 bases. The CDR3 is made up of 14 amino acids. Germline values: CDR1 KGHSH, CDR2 LQKENI. V lost 5 bases and J lost 3; bases outside the gene matches: 7. The CDR3 loop is CASSSDRVLYEQYF. The CDR3 DNA reads as TGTGCCAGCTCATCCGACAGGGTACTCTACGAGCAGTACTTC.

This rearrangement joins TRBV4-3 to TRBJ2-7; tentatively, D is TRBD2 (6 bases). Germline loops: CDR1 LGHNA, CDR2 YSLEER. Trimming left V 4 bases short and J 2 bases short, with 15 bases between. This CDR3 contains 15 residues. The CDR3 nucleotides are TGCGCCAGCAGCCGGGGCAGCGGGCCGGCCTACGAGCAGTACTTC. Encoded protein: CASSRGSGPAYEQYF.

The CDR3 region has the DNA TGTGCCAGCAGCAAGAACCCGGGACAGGTGCGGTCTGGCTACACCTTC. As protein: CASSKNPGQVRSGYTF. The chain employs TRBV21-1 and TRBJ1-2; whether TRBD1, the table's D call, matches the DNA was not checked. TRBV21-1 is labeled a pseudogene. The length of the CDR3 is 16 residues.

V usage is TRBV5-1 and J usage is TRBJ2-1, with 10 positions matching TRBD2. Germline CDR1 reads SGHRS; CDR2 reads YFSETQ. CDR3 length equals 17 residues. V dropped 0 bases and J dropped 4; count of bases not matched to a gene: 7. The DNA for the CDR3 is TGCGCCAGCAGCTTGGCAGGACCTAGCGGGAGTTACAATGAGCAGTTCTTC. Translated: CASSLAGPSGSYNEQFF.

The gene calls are TRBV29-1 and TRBJ2-1; 8 bases map to TRBD2. The V gene's germline CDR1 is SQVTM and CDR2 ANQGSEA. With 5 bases clipped from V and 9 bases from J, the junction kept 3 bases outside the gene matches. This CDR3 has 11 amino acids. CDR3 nucleotides: TGCAGCGTTCCTAGCGGGCCTGAGCAGTTCTTC. Its protein product is CSVPSGPEQFF.

With regard to this clone: The same CDR3 arises from other DNA sequences in this sample as well. CDR3 residues: CASSEAGPYEQYF. The DNA of the CDR3 is TGTGCCAGCAGTGAAGCGGGGCCCTACGAGCAGTACTTC. The rearrangement links TRBV6-1 to TRBJ2-7; TRBD1 is a possible D gene (5 bases). Germline assignment: CDR1 MNHNS and CDR2 SASEGT. The CDR3 is 13 amino acids. The V gene lost 0 bases and the J gene lost 2 bases, with 5 bases spanning the gap.

The chain is built from TRBV3-1 (or the pseudogene TRBV3-2) and TRBJ1-5; D is ambiguous. The CDR3 runs to 14 residues. The germline CDR1 and CDR2 sequences are LGHDT and YNNKEL (reference sequence). Trimming removed 4 bases from V and 2 bases from J, with 9 bases in between. Here the CDR3 DNA reads TGTGCCAGCAGCCTTAATTTCGGCAATCAGCCCCAGCATTTT. Protein: CASSLNFGNQPQHF.

The J gene is TRBJ2-1, the V gene TRBV12-5; D unresolved. Trimming took 4 bases from V and 11 from J, leaving 15 bases between them. CDR1 and CDR2 from the germline V gene are LGHNT and FRNRAP. This CDR3 spans 13 amino acids. CDR3: CASGSPDVRQQFF. The CDR3 DNA reads as TGTGCTAGTGGTTCGCCTGACGTACGTCAGCAGTTCTTC.

The chain joins TRBV7-2 to TRBJ1-4, with 7 nucleotides matching TRBD1. The CDR3 totals 15 residues. Germline-derived CDR1 and CDR2 are SGHTA and FQGNSA. V gave up 5 bases and J gave up 2 bases; unmatched junction bases: 5. CDR3 region: CASSATQGTNEKLFF. The CDR3 DNA follows: TGTGCCAGCAGCGCCACACAGGGGACTAATGAAAAACTGTTTTTT.